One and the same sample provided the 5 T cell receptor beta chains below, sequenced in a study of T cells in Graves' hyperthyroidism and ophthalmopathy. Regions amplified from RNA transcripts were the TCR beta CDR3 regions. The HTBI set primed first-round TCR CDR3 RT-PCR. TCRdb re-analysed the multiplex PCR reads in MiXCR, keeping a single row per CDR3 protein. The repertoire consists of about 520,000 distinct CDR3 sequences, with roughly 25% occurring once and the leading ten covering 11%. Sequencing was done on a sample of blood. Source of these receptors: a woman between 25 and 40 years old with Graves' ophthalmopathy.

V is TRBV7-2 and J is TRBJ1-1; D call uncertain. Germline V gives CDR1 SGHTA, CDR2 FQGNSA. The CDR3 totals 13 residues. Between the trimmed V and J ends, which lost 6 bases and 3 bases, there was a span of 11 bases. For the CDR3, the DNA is TGTGCCAGCAGACTAAACGGGGACACTGAAGCTTTCTTT. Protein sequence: CASRLNGDTEAFF.

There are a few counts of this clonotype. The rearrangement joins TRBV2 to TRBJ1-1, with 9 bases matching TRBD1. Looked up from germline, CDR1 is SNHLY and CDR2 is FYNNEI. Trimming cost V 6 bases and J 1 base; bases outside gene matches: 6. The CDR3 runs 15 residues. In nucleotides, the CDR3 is TGTGCCAGCAGGCCACAGGGGGCACAGAACACTGAAGCTTTCTTT. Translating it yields CASRPQGAQNTEAFF.

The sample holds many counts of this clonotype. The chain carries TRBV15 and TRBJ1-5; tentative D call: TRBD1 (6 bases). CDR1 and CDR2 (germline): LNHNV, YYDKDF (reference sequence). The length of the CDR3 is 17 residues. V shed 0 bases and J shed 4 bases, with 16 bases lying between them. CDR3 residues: CATSRDSYGQGNQPQHF. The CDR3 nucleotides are TGTGCCACCAGCAGAGATTCGTACGGGCAGGGGAATCAGCCCCAGCATTTT.

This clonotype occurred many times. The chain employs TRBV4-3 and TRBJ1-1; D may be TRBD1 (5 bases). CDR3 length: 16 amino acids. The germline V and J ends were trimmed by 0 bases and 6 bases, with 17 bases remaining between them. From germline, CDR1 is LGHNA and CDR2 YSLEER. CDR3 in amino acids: CASSQDLSITGAEAFF. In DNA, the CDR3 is TGCGCCAGCAGCCAAGACCTGTCAATTACGGGGGCTGAAGCTTTCTTT.

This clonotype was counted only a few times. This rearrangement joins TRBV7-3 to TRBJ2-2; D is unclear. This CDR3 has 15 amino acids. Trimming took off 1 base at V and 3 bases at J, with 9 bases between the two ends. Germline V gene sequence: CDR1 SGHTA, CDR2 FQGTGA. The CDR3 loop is CASSLNRIYTGELFF. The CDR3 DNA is TGTGCCAGCAGCTTAAACAGAATCTACACCGGGGAGCTGTTTTTT. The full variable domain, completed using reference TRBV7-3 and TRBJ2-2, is GAGVSQTPSNKVTEKGKYVELRCDPISGHTALYWYRQSLGQGPEFLIYFQGTGAADDSGLPNDRFFAVRPEGSVSTLKIQRTERGDSAVYLCASSLNRIYTGELFFGEGSRLTVL.